This TCR beta chain was captured in a study of T cells expressing NK-cell markers. Study overall: According to the study, TCR beta repertoires originated from sorted CD3+CD56+NKG2C+, CD3+CD56+NKG2C- and CD3+CD56-NKG2C+ T cells. Study outcomes and limitations: About 1.0-8% of CD8+ T cells in a handful of donors belonged to dominant NKG2C+ clonotypes.

Synthesis of TCR beta cDNA relied on 5'RACE template switching carrying UMIs. TCRdb reprocessed the 5' RACE reads and keeps a single row for each CDR3 protein, giving no DNA. The sample's table shows a few hundred thousand distinct CDR3 sequences. To note about this clonotype: What it binds is unknown.

What was sequenced was blood T cells: a sorted CD56 or NKG2C T cell subset, CD4+ or CD8+ T cells, or bulk PBMC T cells (not recorded which). This sequence was found in a man between 18 and 35 years old in good health.

CDR3 sequence reads: CSVRTRDFQETQYF. The chain carries TRBV29-1 and TRBJ2-5; TCRdb's D call of TRBD2 is untestable without DNA. CDR1 SQVTM and CDR2 ANQGSEA come from the germline V gene. This CDR3 region has 14 residues.